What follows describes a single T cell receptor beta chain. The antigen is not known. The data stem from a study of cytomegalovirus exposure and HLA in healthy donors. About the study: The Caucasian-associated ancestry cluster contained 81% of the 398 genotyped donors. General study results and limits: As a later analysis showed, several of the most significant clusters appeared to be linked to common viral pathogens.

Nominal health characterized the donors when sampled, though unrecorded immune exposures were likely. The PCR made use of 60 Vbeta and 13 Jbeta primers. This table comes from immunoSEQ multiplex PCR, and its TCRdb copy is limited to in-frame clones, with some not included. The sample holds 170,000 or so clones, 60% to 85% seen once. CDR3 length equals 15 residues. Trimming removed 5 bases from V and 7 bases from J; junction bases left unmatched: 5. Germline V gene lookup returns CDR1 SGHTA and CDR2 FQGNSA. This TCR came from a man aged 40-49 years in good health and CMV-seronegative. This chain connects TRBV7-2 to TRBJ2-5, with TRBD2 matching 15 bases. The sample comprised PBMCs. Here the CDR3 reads CASSEGLAGGTTQYF. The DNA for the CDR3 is TGTGCCAGCAGCGAGGGACTAGCGGGGGGAACGACCCAGTACTTC.